The clone carrying this TCR beta chain was counted ten times or more. The antigen is undetermined. This sample is drawn from a study of blood T cells in healthy people across ages. General study results and limits: Both naive CD4+ cell counts and diversity were greater in long-lived donors than in aged donors. Estimates of total diversity, which came from one million sequenced T cells, were considered to be underestimates.

Primed by a sample-barcoded 5' primer and a J-beta primer mix, a second PCR proceeded for about 7 to 11 cycles. TCRdb recomputed calls from the 5' RACE reads with MiXCR, one row per CDR3 protein. This table has roughly 1,700,000 distinct CDR3 sequences, 28% appearing once. The CDR3 covers 15 residues. Germline V gene data show CDR1 as MNHEY and CDR2 as SVGEGT. The V and J ends lost 0 bases and 2 bases respectively, with 5 bases between them. This clonotype originated in a woman aged 30 to 39 in good health. Sequenced material: blood. V gene TRBV6-2 or TRBV6-3 combines with J gene TRBJ2-6, with D hard to call. The CDR3 sequence is CASSYSIAGANVLTF. CDR3 coding DNA: TGTGCCAGCAGTTACTCGATCGCTGGGGCCAACGTCCTGACTTTC.